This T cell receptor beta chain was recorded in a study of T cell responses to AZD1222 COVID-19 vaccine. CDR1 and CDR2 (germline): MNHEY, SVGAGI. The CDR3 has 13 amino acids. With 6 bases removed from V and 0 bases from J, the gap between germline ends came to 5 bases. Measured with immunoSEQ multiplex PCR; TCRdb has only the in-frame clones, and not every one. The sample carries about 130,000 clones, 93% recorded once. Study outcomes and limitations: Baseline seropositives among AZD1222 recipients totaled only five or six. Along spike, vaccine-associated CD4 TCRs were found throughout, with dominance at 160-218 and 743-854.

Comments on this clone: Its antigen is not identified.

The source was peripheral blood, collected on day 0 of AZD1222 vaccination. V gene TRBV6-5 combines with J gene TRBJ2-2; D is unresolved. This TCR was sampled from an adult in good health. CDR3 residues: CASSNTNTGELFF. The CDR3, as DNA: TGTGCCAGCAGCAATACGAACACCGGGGAGCTGTTTTTT.